This T cell receptor beta chain was sequenced during a study of blood T cell repertoires in COVID-19. Study-level background: PBMCs, B-cell-depleted T cells, or T cells were the source of the cDNA or gDNA that made up the material.

Under the authors' procedure: Counts of nucleated cells, estimated from reference gene primer amplification, were obtained. Repertoires were generated with immunoSEQ multiplex PCR, while TCRdb's copy carries only in-frame clones and drops some. V and J calls and clone size are given by that table; D and trimming were obtained from the DNA. The sample has about 260,000 clones; 80% to 90% are singletons. The TCR originated in a man between 25 and 39 years old with active or convalescent COVID-19. Sequencing input: peripheral blood.

The CDR3 DNA follows: TGCGCCAGCAGTGAGGGGACAGGGTCGTCCTACGAGCAGTACTTC. Amino acids: CASSEGTGSSYEQYF. The chain links TRBV10-1 to TRBJ2-7; TRBD1 aligns across 9 bases. The CDR3 has 15 amino acids. CDR1 and CDR2 (germline): WNHNN, SYGVQD (reference sequence). Unmatched junction bases numbered 3, after V lost 2 bases and J lost 1 base.